Here is one T cell receptor beta chain with its context. What it binds is not known. V lost 6 bases and J 0 bases, leaving 5 bases between the germline ends. CDR1 is MNHNY, CDR2 SVGAGI, per germline (reference sequence). This CDR3 comprises 13 residues. The sample belongs to a study of T cells in localized non-small cell lung cancer. Study-level points and caveats: With higher T cell density in blood came longer overall survival. Only one tumor region was sequenced, so heterogeneity remains possible.

Libraries were prepared by immunoSEQ multiplex PCR; TCRdb keeps only in-frame clonotypes and omits some of them. The repertoire includes about 82,000 clones, around 81% of them detected once, and roughly 19% sits in the top ten. The clonotype comes from a man aged 35 to 70 with stage II squamous cell lung carcinoma. The sample consisted of PBMCs, taken before any cancer treatment. The chain joins TRBV6-6 to TRBJ1-4; D is undetermined. The CDR3 nucleotides are TGTGCCAGCAGGGCCGCAACTAATGAAAAACTGTTTTTT. The encoded protein is CASRAATNEKLFF.